This T cell receptor beta chain was recorded in a study of T-cell reconstitution after alpha-beta-depleted transplantation in children. Germline V CDR1 and CDR2: SGHTA, FQGNSA. The CDR3 sequence is 13 residues long. V gave up 9 bases and J gave up 0 bases, with 9 bases separating them. Using unique molecular identifiers, the investigators prepared the TCRbeta library. In TCRdb, the PCR reads were re-called with MiXCR into one record per CDR3 protein. The sample lists some 390,000 distinct CDR3 sequences, roughly 20% seen once, with 3.8% in the top ten. The chain carries TRBV7-2 and TRBJ2-1; D ambiguous. Sequenced material: PBMCs from the stem cell graft donor, taken from the stem cell graft. The source of this sequence is a human donor who donated a stem cell graft to a child with acute myeloid leukemia. CDR3 in DNA: TGTGCCAGTCTGATCAACTCCTACAATGAGCAGTTCTTC. Translating gives CASLINSYNEQFF. The whole variable domain, filled in from reference TRBV7-2 and TRBJ2-1, reads GAGVSQSPSNKVTEKGKDVELRCDPISGHTALYWYRQSLGQGLEFLIYFQGNSAPDKSGLPSDRFSAERTGGSVSTLTIQRTQQEDSAVYLCASLINSYNEQFFGPGTRLTVL.